These T cell receptor beta chains were read from a single sample in a study of T cell responses to AZD1222 COVID-19 vaccine. Profiling relied on immunoSEQ multiplex PCR, and the TCRdb table lists in-frame clones only, not all of them. The sample contains 150,000 or so clones, 86% of which appear only once. The material sequenced was peripheral blood, taken on day 0 of MenACWY control vaccination. The receptors here all came from an adult in good health. CDR3s include the opening cysteine and the closing phenylalanine or tryptophan. Fields, in order: D gene, clone size, J gene, V gene, CDR3 DNA, CDR3 protein. D genes are given only for firm matches. Expanded clones get a size class; other rows say once, few or many, or leave the size out.

>-|-|TRBJ2-2|TRBV6-2/TRBV6-3
TGTGCCAGCAGTAAAACCGGGGAGCTGTTTTTT
CASSKTGELFF
>-|-|TRBJ1-2|TRBV7-9
TGTGCCAGCAGCTTAGGGGGTATAGAGAATGGCTACACCTTC
CASSLGGIENGYTF
>-|-|TRBJ2-6|TRBV28
TGTGCCAGCAGTTTAATGATCTCTGGGGCCAACGTCCTGACTTTC
CASSLMISGANVLTF
>-|-|TRBJ1-2|TRBV6-6
TGTGCCAGCAGTTACTCGGGGGGAGGCTACACCTTC
CASSYSGGGYTF
>-|-|TRBJ2-2|TRBV5-6
TGTGCCAGCAGCTTAAGAGGGCGCGACACCGGGGAGCTGTTTTTT
CASSLRGRDTGELFF
>-|once|TRBJ1-3|TRBV7-8
TGTGCCAGCAGCTTAGGTACTGGCGGGTCTGGAAACACCATATATTTT
CASSLGTGGSGNTIYF
>-|-|TRBJ1-1|TRBV19
TGTGCCAGTAGTAAAGGTAGACCCCTAGAGCCGAACACTGAAGCTTTCTTT
CASSKGRPLEPNTEAFF
>-|-|TRBJ1-1|TRBV27
TGTGCCAGCAGTTTATCGAGAGGGGTAGGTACTGAAGCTTTCTTT
CASSLSRGVGTEAFF
>TRBD1|-|TRBJ1-1|TRBV18
TGTGCCAGCTCACCGACACAGGGGGGGAACACTGAAGCTTTCTTT
CASSPTQGGNTEAFF
>-|-|TRBJ1-2|TRBV5-5
TGTGCCAGCAGCTTGATCCGAGGCTACACCTTC
CASSLIRGYTF
>-|-|TRBJ2-7|TRBV11-2
TGTGCCAGCAGCACTCTAACAGGCTACGAGCAGTACTTC
CASSTLTGYEQYF
>-|-|TRBJ1-2|TRBV15
TGTGCCACCAGCAGAGACAGGGCTGGCTACACCTTC
CATSRDRAGYTF
>-|-|TRBJ2-1|TRBV3-1/TRBV3-2
TGTGCCAGCAGCCCGACCCACCTGCGGGGCCTTAGTGAGCGGCAGTTCTTC
CASSPTHLRGLSERQFF
>-|-|TRBJ2-3|TRBV7-8
TGTGCCAGCAGCTCCCCAGACGGCCCTGGAAGCACAGATACGCAGTATTTT
CASSSPDGPGSTDTQYF
>-|-|TRBJ1-6|TRBV5-1
TGCGCCAGCAGACAGGGTGGCCATAATTCACCCCTCCACTTT
CASRQGGHNSPLHF
>-|-|TRBJ1-6|TRBV11-3
TGTGCCAGCAGCTTAGACCAAGTTGGAGACGGATCACCCCTCCACTTT
CASSLDQVGDGSPLHF
>-|-|TRBJ2-7|TRBV25-1
TGTGCCAGCAGTGAATATATCCGGGGTAGGGGCTACGAGCAGTACTTC
CASSEYIRGRGYEQYF
>-|once|TRBJ1-2|TRBV23-1
TGCGCCAGCAGTCAATGGAGAAACTATGGCTACACCTTC
CASSQWRNYGYTF
>-|-|TRBJ2-7|TRBV7-2
TGTGCCAGCAGCTTATCAGGAAGCTCCTACGAGCAGTACTTC
CASSLSGSSYEQYF
>-|-|TRBJ1-5|TRBV6-1
TGTGCCAGCAGTGAAGGGGGCCGGATTAATCAGCCCCAGCATTTT
CASSEGGRINQPQHF
>-|-|TRBJ2-2|TRBV7-9
TGTGCCAGCAGCTTAGAGAACTTCAACACCGGGGAGCTGTTTTTT
CASSLENFNTGELFF
>TRBD1|-|TRBJ1-6|TRBV6-5
TGTGCCAGCACCCTAGGGACAGGGGTGTCACCCCTCCACTTT
CASTLGTGVSPLHF
>TRBD2|-|TRBJ2-5|TRBV5-1
TGCGCCAGCAGCTTGATGGCTAGCGGGAGTCAAGAGACCCAGTACTTC
CASSLMASGSQETQYF
>-|-|TRBJ1-1|TRBV9
TGTGCCAGCAGCGCGTTCCAGATGAACACTGAAGCTTTCTTT
CASSAFQMNTEAFF
>TRBD1|-|TRBJ1-3|TRBV29-1
TGCAGCGTCCTAAGTGGGACAGCTTCTGGAAACACCATATATTTT
CSVLSGTASGNTIYF
>-|-|TRBJ2-7|TRBV5-4
TGTGCCAGCAGCTTAGGCGGGGGCGAAGTTCCGCAGTACTTC
CASSLGGGEVPQYF
>-|-|TRBJ2-1|TRBV24-1
TGTGCCACCAGTGATCCCGGGGGAGTAGGTGAGCAGTTCTTC
CATSDPGGVGEQFF
>-|-|TRBJ2-7|TRBV19
TGTGCCAGTAGTATAGATCCCCCCTACGAGCAGTACTTC
CASSIDPPYEQYF
>-|once|TRBJ2-5|TRBV7-9
TGTGCCAGCAGCCTTTCTTCGGGGGGCGGAGAGACCCAGTACTTC
CASSLSSGGGETQYF
>-|-|TRBJ1-1|TRBV18
TGTGCCAGCTCACCATTGAATAGGGGCGGCACTGAAGCTTTCTTT
CASSPLNRGGTEAFF
>-|-|TRBJ2-1|TRBV7-7
TGTGCTAGCAGCCTTGACCATCTGCCCTACAATGAGCAGTTCTTC
CASSLDHLPYNEQFF
>-|-|TRBJ2-7|TRBV27
TGTGCCAGCATCGGTGGGGCTGATTCCTACGAGCAGTACTTC
CASIGGADSYEQYF
>-|-|TRBJ1-2|TRBV2
TGTGCCAGCAGTGAGGCGGTGCAGCCCTACTATGGCTACACCTTC
CASSEAVQPYYGYTF
>-|-|TRBJ1-2|TRBV5-4
TGTGCCAGCAGCTGGGGGGAGACTTATGGCTACACCTTC
CASSWGETYGYTF
>-|-|TRBJ1-2|TRBV11-2
TGTGCCAGCAGCCGCTACGATTATGGCTACACCTTC
CASSRYDYGYTF
>TRBD2|-|TRBJ2-7|TRBV7-2
TGTGCCAGCAGCCCACGGACTAGCGGCTCCTACGAGCAGTACTTC
CASSPRTSGSYEQYF
>-|once|TRBJ1-1|TRBV9
TGTGCCAGCAGCCCCGGACACCTGAAGAACACTGAAGCTTTCTTT
CASSPGHLKNTEAFF
>-|-|TRBJ1-2|TRBV19
TGTGCCAGTAGTGCCCGGAGATTAACCAACTATGGCTACACCTTC
CASSARRLTNYGYTF
>-|once|TRBJ2-1|TRBV7-9
TGTGCCAGCAGCCTAAGTGGCAATGAGCAGTTCTTC
CASSLSGNEQFF
>TRBD1|medium-sized|TRBJ1-5|TRBV2
TGTGCCAGCAGCCCTGGACAGGGGTATCAGCCCCAGCATTTT
CASSPGQGYQPQHF
>-|-|TRBJ1-2|TRBV3-1/TRBV3-2
TGTGCCAGCAGCACCACGGTTGGCTACACCTTC
CASSTTVGYTF
>-|-|TRBJ1-6|TRBV7-9
TGTGCCAGCAGCTTAGGCAGTTCACCCCTCCACTTT
CASSLGSSPLHF
>-|-|TRBJ1-5|TRBV24-1
TGTGCCACCAGTGGCGGACAGTCTTTTCCTTATAGCAATCAGCCCCAGCATTTT
CATSGGQSFPYSNQPQHF
>TRBD1|-|TRBJ2-1|TRBV25-1
TGTGCCAGCAGTAAACCGACAGGGGGCAATGAGCAGTTCTTC
CASSKPTGGNEQFF
>-|few|TRBJ2-1|TRBV3-1/TRBV3-2
TGTGCCAGCAGCCAACGGGGGACTTACAATGAGCAGTTCTTC
CASSQRGTYNEQFF
>-|-|TRBJ1-2|TRBV7-9
TGTGCCAGCAGCTTAGGCGGGGGCCTTGCTAACTATGGCTACACCTTC
CASSLGGGLANYGYTF
>TRBD1|-|TRBJ1-4|TRBV2
TGTGCCAGCAGTGAATCGATCGGACAGGGGGCAGCAAATCCTGAAAAACTGTTTTTT
CASSESIGQGAANPEKLFF
>-|-|TRBJ2-6|TRBV5-1
TGCGCCAGCAGCGATGTGGGCTCTGGGGCCAACGTCCTGACTTTC
CASSDVGSGANVLTF
>-|-|TRBJ2-5|TRBV27
TGTGCCAGCAGTTTAAATGATCAGACGGGAGAATACTTC
CASSLNDQTGEYF
>TRBD1|-|TRBJ1-3|TRBV3-1/TRBV3-2
TGTGCCAGCAGCCCGCAGGGGGCACAAAACACCATATATTTT
CASSPQGAQNTIYF
>-|-|TRBJ1-1|TRBV28
TGTGCCAGCCACTCCAAAAGGAGGGGCTCCACTGAAGCTTTCTTT
CASHSKRRGSTEAFF
>TRBD1|-|TRBJ2-2|TRBV5-4
TGTGCCAGCAGATGGACAGGAAGGAACACCGGGGAGCTGTTTTTT
CASRWTGRNTGELFF
>-|-|TRBJ1-2|TRBV4-3
TGCGCCAGCAGCCAAGATATCGGCGGCCCTTACGGTGGCTACACCTTC
CASSQDIGGPYGGYTF
>-|-|TRBJ2-2|TRBV10-1
TGCGCCAGCAGTCTCTTAGGTTCCGGGGAGCTGTTTTTT
CASSLLGSGELFF
>-|-|TRBJ2-1|TRBV5-1
TGCGCCAGCAGCCTTTTACCCAACAATGAGCAGTTCTTC
CASSLLPNNEQFF